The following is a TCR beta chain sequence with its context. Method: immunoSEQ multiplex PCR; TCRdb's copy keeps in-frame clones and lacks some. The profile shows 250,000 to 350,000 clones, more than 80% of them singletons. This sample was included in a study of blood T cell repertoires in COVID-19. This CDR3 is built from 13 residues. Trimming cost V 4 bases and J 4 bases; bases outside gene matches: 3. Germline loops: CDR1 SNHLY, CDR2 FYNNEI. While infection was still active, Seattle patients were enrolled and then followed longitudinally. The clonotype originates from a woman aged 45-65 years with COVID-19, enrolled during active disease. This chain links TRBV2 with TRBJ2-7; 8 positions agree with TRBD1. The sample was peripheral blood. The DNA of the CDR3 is TGTGCCAGCAGTGGCAGGGGGCTGTACGAGCAGTACTTC. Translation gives CASSGRGLYEQYF. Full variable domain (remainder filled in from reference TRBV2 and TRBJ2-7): EPEVTQTPSHQVTQMGQEVILRCVPISNHLYFYWYRQILGQKVEFLVSFYNNEISEKSEIFDDQFSVERPDGSNFTLKIRSTKLEDSAMYFCASSGRGLYEQYFGPGTRLTVT.